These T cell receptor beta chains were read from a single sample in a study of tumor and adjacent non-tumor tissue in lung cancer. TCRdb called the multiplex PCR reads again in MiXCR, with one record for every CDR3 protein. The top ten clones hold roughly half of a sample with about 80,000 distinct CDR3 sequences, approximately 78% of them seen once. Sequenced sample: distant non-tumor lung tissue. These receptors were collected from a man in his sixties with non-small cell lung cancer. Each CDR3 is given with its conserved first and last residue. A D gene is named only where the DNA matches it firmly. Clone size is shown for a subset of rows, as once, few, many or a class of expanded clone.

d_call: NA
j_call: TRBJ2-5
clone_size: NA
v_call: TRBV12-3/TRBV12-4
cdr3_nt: TGTGCCAGCAGTTTTCGACAGTTGAGGGGCGGTGGAGAGACCCATTACTTC
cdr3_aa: CASSFRQLRGGGETHYF

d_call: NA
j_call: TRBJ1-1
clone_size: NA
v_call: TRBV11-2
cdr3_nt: TGTTATAGCAGCTTAGTCGGGAGGGGAACTGAAGCTTTCTTT
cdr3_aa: CYSSLVGRGTEAFF

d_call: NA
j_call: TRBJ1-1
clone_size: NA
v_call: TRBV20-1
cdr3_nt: TGCAGTGCTAGGGAACAGCGGAACGGAGCTTTCTTT
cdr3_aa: CSAREQRNGAFF

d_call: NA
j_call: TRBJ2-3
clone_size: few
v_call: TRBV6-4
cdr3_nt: TGTGCCAGCAGTGACTCCGCCGGGGAGAGCACAGATACGCAGTATTTT
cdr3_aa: CASSDSAGESTDTQYF

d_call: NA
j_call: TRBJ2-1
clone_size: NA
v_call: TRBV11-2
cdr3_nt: TGTGCCAGCAGCTTAGAGGCAGGCGGCGACCAGTTCTTC
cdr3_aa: CASSLEAGGDQFF

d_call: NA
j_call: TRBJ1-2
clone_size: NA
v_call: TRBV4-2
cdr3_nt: TGTGTCAGCAGCAAGGCAGGACATAACTATGGCTACACCTTC
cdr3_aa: CVSSKAGHNYGYTF

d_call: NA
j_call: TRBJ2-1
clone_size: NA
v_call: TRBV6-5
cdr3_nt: TGTATCAGCAGTTTCTCGTACAGGCCGAGCTCCTACAATGAGCAGTTCTTC
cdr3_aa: CISSFSYRPSSYNEQFF

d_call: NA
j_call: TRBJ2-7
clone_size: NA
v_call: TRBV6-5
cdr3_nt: TGTGCCAGCAGTTTGAATCACTTCTGCTCATCCTACGGGCAGTACTTC
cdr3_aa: CASSLNHFCSSYGQYF

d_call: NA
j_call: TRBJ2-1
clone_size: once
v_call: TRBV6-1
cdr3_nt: TGTGCCAGCAGTGGGCGGACAGTGGGTAACAATGAGCAGCTCTTC
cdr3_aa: CASSGRTVGNNEQLF

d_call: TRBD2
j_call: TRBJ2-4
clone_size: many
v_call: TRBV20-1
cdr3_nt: TGCAGTGCTGACATGACTAGCGGCAAAAACATTCAGTACTTC
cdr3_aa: CSADMTSGKNIQYF